This record looks at one T cell receptor beta chain sequence and its context. Its target is unknown. The germline gives CDR1 SGHTA, CDR2 FQGTGA. The V and J ends lost 6 bases and 1 base respectively, with 20 bases between them. CDR3 length: 17 residues. The data are from a study of response to subunit inactivated influenza vaccine. General study results and limits: It was suggested by the authors that few new T cells are recruited by each seasonal influenza vaccination.

MiXCR was run by TCRdb on the RT-PCR reads, yielding one entry per CDR3 protein. The sample lists some 500,000 distinct CDR3 sequences; more than 15% were seen once. The sequence was obtained from a man between 45 and 75 years old who received an inactivated influenza vaccine. The sample consisted of CD4+ T cells sorted from PBMCs, taken around 25 months after vaccination. This chain uses TRBV7-3 with TRBJ2-3; D assignment may be TRBD1 or TRBD2 (5 bases each). The CDR3 DNA is TGTGCCAGCAGTTCCTCCTCGGGGCGGAGCCGCACAGATACGCAGTATTTT. Residues: CASSSSSGRSRTDTQYF.